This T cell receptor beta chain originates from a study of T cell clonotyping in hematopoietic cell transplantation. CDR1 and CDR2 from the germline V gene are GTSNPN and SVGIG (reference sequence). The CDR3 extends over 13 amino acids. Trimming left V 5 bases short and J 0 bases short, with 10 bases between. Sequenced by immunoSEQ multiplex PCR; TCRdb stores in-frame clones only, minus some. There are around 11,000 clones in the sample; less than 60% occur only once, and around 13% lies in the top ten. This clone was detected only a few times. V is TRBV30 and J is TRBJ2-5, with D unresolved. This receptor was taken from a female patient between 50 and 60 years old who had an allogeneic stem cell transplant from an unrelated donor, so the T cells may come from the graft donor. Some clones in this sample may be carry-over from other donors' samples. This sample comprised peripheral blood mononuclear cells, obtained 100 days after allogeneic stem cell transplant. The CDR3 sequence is CAWESLYQETQYF. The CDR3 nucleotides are TGTGCCTGGGAAAGTCTGTACCAAGAGACCCAGTACTTC.